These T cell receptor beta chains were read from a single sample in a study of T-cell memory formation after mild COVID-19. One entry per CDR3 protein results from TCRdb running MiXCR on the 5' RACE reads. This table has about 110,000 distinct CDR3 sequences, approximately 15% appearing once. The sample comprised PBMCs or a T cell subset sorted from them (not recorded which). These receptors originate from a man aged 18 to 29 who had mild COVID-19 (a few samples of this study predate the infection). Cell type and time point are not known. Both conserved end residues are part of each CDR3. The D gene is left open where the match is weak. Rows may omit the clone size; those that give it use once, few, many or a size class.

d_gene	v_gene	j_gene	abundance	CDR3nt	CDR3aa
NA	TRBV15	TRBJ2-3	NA	TGTGCCACCAGCAGAGGGACCAGAGTAGATACGCAGTATTTT	CATSRGTRVDTQYF
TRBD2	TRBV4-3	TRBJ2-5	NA	TGCGCCAGCAGCCAAGGGACTAGCGGGGGGTACCAAGAGACCCAGTACTTC	CASSQGTSGGYQETQYF
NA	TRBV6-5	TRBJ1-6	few	TGTGCCAGCAGCAAAGGGTCGGGACGCTCGATCCCTTATAATTCACCCCTCCACTTT	CASSKGSGRSIPYNSPLHF
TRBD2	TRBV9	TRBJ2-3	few	TGTGCCAGCAGCGCGGGCCTCCTAGCGGGGGGATCGGATACGCAGTATTTT	CASSAGLLAGGSDTQYF
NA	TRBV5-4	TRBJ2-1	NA	TGTGCCAGCAGCCTCCGGACCACCTACAATGAGCAGTTCTTC	CASSLRTTYNEQFF
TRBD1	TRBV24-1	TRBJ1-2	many	TGTGCCACCAGTGACCCGGACAGGACCTATGGCTACACCTTC	CATSDPDRTYGYTF
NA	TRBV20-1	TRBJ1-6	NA	TGCAGTGCTAGAGATCGAAGGGAAAATTCACCCCTCCACTTT	CSARDRRENSPLHF
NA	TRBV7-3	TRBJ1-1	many	TGTGCCAGCAGCTTCGGGAACACTGAAGCTTTCTTT	CASSFGNTEAFF
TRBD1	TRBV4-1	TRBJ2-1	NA	TGCGCCAGCAGCCAAGTTTTTGGACAGGTACAAAGTGAGCAGTTCTTC	CASSQVFGQVQSEQFF
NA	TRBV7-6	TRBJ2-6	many	TGTGCCAGCAGCTTCAGGGCTGGGGCCAACGTCCTGACTTTC	CASSFRAGANVLTF
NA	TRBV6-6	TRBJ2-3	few	TGTGCCAGCAGTATCGATGGGGATACGCAGTATTTT	CASSIDGDTQYF
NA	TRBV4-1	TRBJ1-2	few	TGCGCCAGCAGCCAAGATAGGGCGGAAGAGTACTATGGCTACACCTTC	CASSQDRAEEYYGYTF
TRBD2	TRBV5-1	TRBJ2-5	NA	TGCGCCAGCAGCTTTACTAGCGGGGGGGATCAAGAGACCCAGTACTTC	CASSFTSGGDQETQYF
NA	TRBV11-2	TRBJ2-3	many	TGTGCCAGCAGCATAGAGGGAGATACGCAGTATTTT	CASSIEGDTQYF
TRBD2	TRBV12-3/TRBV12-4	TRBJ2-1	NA	TGTGCCAGCAGTTTATGGGGGCCTGAGGGCGGGGGGCCTCTTAATGAGCAGTTCTTC	CASSLWGPEGGGPLNEQFF
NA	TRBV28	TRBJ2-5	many	TGTGCCAGCAGTTTTTCGTGGGCCCAGTACTTC	CASSFSWAQYF
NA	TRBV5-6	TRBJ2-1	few	TGTGCCAGCAGCTTGGAAGGCGGCAATGAGCAGTTCTTC	CASSLEGGNEQFF
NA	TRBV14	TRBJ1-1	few	TGTGCCAGCAGCCCGCTCTCCATGCAGACTGAAGCTTTCTTT	CASSPLSMQTEAFF
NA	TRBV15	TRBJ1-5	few	TGTGCCACCAGCAGAGGAGAAGGGCTGGGCAATCAGCCCCAGCATTTT	CATSRGEGLGNQPQHF
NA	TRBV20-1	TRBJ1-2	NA	TGCAGTGCTAGAGGTCGGCGGGGGGGTGCCTATGGCTACACCTTC	CSARGRRGGAYGYTF
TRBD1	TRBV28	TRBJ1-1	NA	TGTGCCAGTCGAGGGGGCCCGGGACAGTCGAACACTGAAGCTTTCTTT	CASRGGPGQSNTEAFF
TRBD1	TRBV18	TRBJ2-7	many	TGTGCCAGCTCAGGCGACAGGGAGCTCTACGAGCAGTACTTC	CASSGDRELYEQYF
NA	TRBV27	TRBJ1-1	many	TGTGCCAGCAGTTTATCCGGGGGGAACACTGAAGCTTTCTTT	CASSLSGGNTEAFF
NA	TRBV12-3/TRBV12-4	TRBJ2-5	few	TGTGCCAGCAGCTCAGGACTGTACCAAGAGACCCAGTACTTC	CASSSGLYQETQYF
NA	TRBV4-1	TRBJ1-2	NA	TGCGCCAGCAGCCAAGGGGGGGGTGGCCGACCTGGCTACACCTTC	CASSQGGGGRPGYTF
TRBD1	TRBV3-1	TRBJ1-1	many	TGTGCCAGCAGCCAACGTACAGGGGGCTGGACTGAAGCTTTCTTT	CASSQRTGGWTEAFF
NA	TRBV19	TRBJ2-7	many	TGTGCCACCCAAGACACCAACGGCTACGAGCAGTACTTC	CATQDTNGYEQYF
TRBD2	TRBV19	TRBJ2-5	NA	TGTGCCAGTAGTATTCAGCGGGGGTATGACAGGGAGACCCAGTACTTC	CASSIQRGYDRETQYF
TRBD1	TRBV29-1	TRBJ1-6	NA	TGCAGGGCCGGGACAGGGGGCATCTCCTATAATTCACCCCTCCACTTT	CRAGTGGISYNSPLHF
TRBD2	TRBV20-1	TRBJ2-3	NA	TGCAGTGCTACGGGGGGGATCACAGATACGCAGTATTTT	CSATGGITDTQYF
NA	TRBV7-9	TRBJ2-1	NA	TGTGCCAGCAGCTTAGGAGGAGTCGCCTACAATGAGCAGTTCTTC	CASSLGGVAYNEQFF
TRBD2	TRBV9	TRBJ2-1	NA	TGTGCCAGCAGCACTAGCGGGGCAACAAACAATGAGCAGTTCTTC	CASSTSGATNNEQFF
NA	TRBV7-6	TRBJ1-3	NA	TGTGCCAGCAGCTCCTGGACAGCTTACTCTGGAAACACCATATATTTT	CASSSWTAYSGNTIYF
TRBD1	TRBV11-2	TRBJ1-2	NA	TGTGCCAGCAGCTCCGCCGGGACAGGCGATGGCTACACCTTC	CASSSAGTGDGYTF
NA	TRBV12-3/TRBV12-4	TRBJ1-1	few	TGTGCCAGCAGTTGGGAAAACACGGGGACTGAAGCTTTCTTT	CASSWENTGTEAFF
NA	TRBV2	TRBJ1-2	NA	TGTGCCAGCAGTGAGCAGTTGGCAGGCGGGAGCGGCTACACCTTC	CASSEQLAGGSGYTF
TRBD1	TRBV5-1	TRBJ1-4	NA	TGCGCCAGCAGCTTGACAGGGGGCTTGAGTAATGAAAAACTGTTTTTT	CASSLTGGLSNEKLFF
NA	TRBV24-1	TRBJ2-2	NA	TGTGCCACCGTTCCGAATCGGACAGCAACCGGGGAGCTGTTTTTT	CATVPNRTATGELFF
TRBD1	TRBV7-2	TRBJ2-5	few	TGTGCCAGCAGCACATGGGACAGCCAAGAGACCCAGTACTTC	CASSTWDSQETQYF
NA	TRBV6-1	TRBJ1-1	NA	TGTGCCAGCAGTGAATCCCCCGGCCACACGGGGGACACTGAAGCTTTCTTT	CASSESPGHTGDTEAFF
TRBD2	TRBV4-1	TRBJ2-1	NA	TGCGCCAGCAGAAACCGACTAGCGGGGGGCCATGAGCAGTTCTTC	CASRNRLAGGHEQFF
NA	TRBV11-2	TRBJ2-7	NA	TGTGCCAGCAGCTTAGATCCCACCTACGAGCAGTACTTC	CASSLDPTYEQYF
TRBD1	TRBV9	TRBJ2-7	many	TGTGCCAGCAGCGTAGCTGTGACAGGGGGCTTTCGCGAGCAGTACTTC	CASSVAVTGGFREQYF
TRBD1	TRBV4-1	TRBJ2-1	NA	TGCGCCAGCAGCCAAGGACAGGGGCTCGACAATGAGCAGTTCTTC	CASSQGQGLDNEQFF
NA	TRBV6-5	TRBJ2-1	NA	TGTGCCAGCAGCTCCGGGACGGGACTGTATGAGCAGTTCTTC	CASSSGTGLYEQFF
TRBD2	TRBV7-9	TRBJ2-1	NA	TGTGCCAGCATCGTAGCGGGACCTGGTTGGTACAATGAGCAGTTCTTC	CASIVAGPGWYNEQFF
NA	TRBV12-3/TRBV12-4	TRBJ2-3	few	TGTGCCAGCAGTTCGGGTGCTACGCAGTATTTT	CASSSGATQYF
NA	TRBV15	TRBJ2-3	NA	TGTGCCACCAGAGGAGTGGGCACAGATACGCAGTATTTT	CATRGVGTDTQYF
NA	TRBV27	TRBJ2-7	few	TGTGCCAGCAGCTTCAAACAGGGTAGCTCCTACGAGCAGTACTTC	CASSFKQGSSYEQYF
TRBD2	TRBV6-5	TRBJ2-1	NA	TGTGCCAGCAACAGTTATCGGGGGGGCCCCTACAATGAGCAGTTCTTC	CASNSYRGGPYNEQFF